One TCR beta chain is described in this entry. The CDR3 contains 15 residues. Germline V gene sequence: CDR1 GTSNPN, CDR2 SVGIG (reference sequence). V lost 4 bases, J lost 8 bases, and 11 bases stayed unmatched. The entry originates in a study of cytomegalovirus exposure and HLA in healthy donors. With 60 Vbeta and 13 Jbeta primers, the PCR was carried out. The data were produced by immunoSEQ multiplex PCR, yet TCRdb's version contains in-frame clones alone and is incomplete. Seen here are under 200,000 clones, about 76% observed once, and the top ten hold 7.4%. This sequence originates from a male donor in good health and CMV-seropositive. Sequenced: PBMCs. The chain combines TRBV30 with TRBJ2-1, with 10 bases fitting TRBD2. CDR3 region: CAWKLTAGGLDEQFF. The CDR3 bases are TGTGCCTGGAAGCTAACAGCGGGGGGGCTGGATGAGCAGTTCTTC.